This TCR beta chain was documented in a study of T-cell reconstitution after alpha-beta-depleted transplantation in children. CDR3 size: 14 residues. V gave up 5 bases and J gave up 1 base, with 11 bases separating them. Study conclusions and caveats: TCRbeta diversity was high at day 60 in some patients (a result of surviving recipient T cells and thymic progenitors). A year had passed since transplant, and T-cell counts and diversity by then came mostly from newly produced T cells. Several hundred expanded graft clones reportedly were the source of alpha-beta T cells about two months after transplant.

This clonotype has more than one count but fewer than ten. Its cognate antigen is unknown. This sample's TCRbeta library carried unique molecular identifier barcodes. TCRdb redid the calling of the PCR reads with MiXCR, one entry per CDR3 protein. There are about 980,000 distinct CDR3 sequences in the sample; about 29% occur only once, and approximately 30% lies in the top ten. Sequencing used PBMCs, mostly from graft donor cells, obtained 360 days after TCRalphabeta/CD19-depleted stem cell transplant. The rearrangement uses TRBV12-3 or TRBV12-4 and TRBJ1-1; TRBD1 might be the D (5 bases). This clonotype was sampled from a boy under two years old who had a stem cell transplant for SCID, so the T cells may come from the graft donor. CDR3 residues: CASSRPGRNTEAFF. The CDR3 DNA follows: TGTGCCAGCAGTCGCCCGGGACGGAACACTGAAGCTTTCTTT.